This record concerns one TCR beta chain sequence. Antigen specificity is unknown. This specimen comes from a study of STAT5B mutations in CD4+ large granular lymphocyte leukemia. Study as a whole: Among healthy controls, a particular HLA allele went with more CDR3 'QG' motifs. Study findings and constraints: Compared with healthy controls (2/35), patient top clones favored TRBV06 (8/27). No patients shared main leukemic clonotypes, though 20% to 25% appeared at low frequency elsewhere.

Healthy controls were blood donor buffy coats. Sequencing was performed with immunoSEQ multiplex PCR; in TCRdb, only in-frame clones are kept and a portion is missing. Among roughly 30,000 clones listed, approximately 70% were seen once. V was cut by 4 bases and J by 5 bases, with 21 bases left in between. Germline V gives CDR1 SGHRS, CDR2 YFSETQ. The CDR3 is made up of 16 amino acids. The specimen sequenced was CD4+ T cells from blood buffy coats. This chain links TRBV5-1 with TRBJ1-2; D is perhaps TRBD1 (5 bases). This TCR was recovered from a human donor in good health. In DNA, the CDR3 is TGCGCCAGCAGCCGCGGGGGGAGGCATACTGGTTATGGCTACACCTTC. Protein: CASSRGGRHTGYGYTF.